This T cell receptor (beta chain) was identified in a study of cytomegalovirus exposure and HLA in healthy donors. V was clipped by 1 base and J by 0 bases, with 10 bases between them. CDR1 GTSNPN and CDR2 SVGIG come from the germline V gene (reference sequence). CDR3 length: 15 amino acids. The PCR was carried out with 60 Vbeta primers and 13 Jbeta primers. The table came from immunoSEQ multiplex PCR; TCRdb's copy has only in-frame clones and leaves some out. The specimen's table records around 50,000 clones. This chain links TRBV30 with TRBJ1-3; D possibly corresponds to TRBD1 (5 bases). Sequencing was performed on PBMCs. The sequence derives from a female donor in good health and CMV-seronegative. Here the CDR3 reads CAWSDAGYSGNTIYF. The CDR3 DNA follows: TGTGCCTGGAGTGATGCAGGGTACTCTGGAAACACCATATATTTT.